Listed here are 13 T cell receptor beta chains from one sample, sequenced in a study of blood T cell repertoires in COVID-19. Generated by immunoSEQ multiplex PCR, the TCRdb table keeps only in-frame clones and is missing some. The data hold fewer than 350,000 clones, with approximately 90% observed a single time. Material for sequencing was PBMCs or T cells enriched from blood (not recorded which). The receptors originated from a young woman with acute COVID-19.

The V call is TRBV27, the J call TRBJ1-1; D remains unclear. Germline CDR1 is MNHEY and CDR2 is SMNVEV (reference sequence). V dropped 9 bases and J dropped 0 bases, with 17 bases sitting between them. The CDR3 sequence is 15 residues long. The CDR3 nucleotides are TGTGCCAGTCAACCCTTGGGCAGTATGAACACTGAAGCTTTCTTT. This codes for CASQPLGSMNTEAFF.

The CDR3 bases are TGTGCCAGCAGCTTGGGGACTATGGGGGCAGATACGCAGTATTTT. This codes for CASSLGTMGADTQYF. V usage is TRBV13 and J usage is TRBJ2-3; the match to TRBD2 covers 7 bases. The CDR3 is 15 residues long. The junction had 7 bases not matched to a gene; V was cut back by 3 bases and J by 4 bases. The germline V gene encodes CDR1 PRHDT and CDR2 FYEKMQ (reference sequence). The full variable domain, rest sourced from reference TRBV13 and TRBJ2-3, is AAGVIQSPRHLIKEKRETATLKCYPIPRHDTVYWYQQGPGQDPQFLISFYEKMQSDKGSIPDRFSAQQFSDYHSELNMSSLELGDSALYFCASSLGTMGADTQYFGPGTRLTVL.

This chain uses TRBV5-1 with TRBJ2-2; TRBD2 agrees at 12 bases. V lost 3 bases and J lost 3; bases outside the gene matches: 9. The CDR3 totals 18 residues. Germline CDR1 is SGHRS and CDR2 is YFSETQ. The CDR3 DNA reads as TGCGCCAGCAGCTCCCAACCCAGACTAGCGGGAGACACCGGGGAGCTGTTTTTT. This codes for CASSSQPRLAGDTGELFF.

J is TRBJ1-6 and V is TRBV28; TRBD1 aligns across 10 bases. Germline V lookup: CDR1 MDHEN, CDR2 SYDVKM. This CDR3 has 15 amino acids. Germline trimming cut 7 bases from V and 6 bases from J; bases unmatched to any gene: 6. The CDR3 DNA reads TGTGCCAGCACCCCAGACAGGGGGCTTAATTCACCCCTCCACTTT. It is translated as CASTPDRGLNSPLHF.

The chain employs TRBV5-1 and TRBJ1-4; TRBD1 agrees at 9 bases. Per germline, CDR1 SGHRS and CDR2 YFSETQ. After removal of 0 bases from V and 4 bases from J, the junction contained 1 base not matched to a gene. The CDR3 is made up of 15 amino acids. The CDR3 reads CASSLGTGVNEKLFF. The CDR3 DNA reads as TGCGCCAGCAGCTTGGGGACAGGGGTTAATGAAAAACTGTTTTTT.

This chain links TRBV7-9 with TRBJ2-7; TRBD2 matches 7 bases. CDR3 length: 14 amino acids. Germline V gene sequence: CDR1 SEHNR, CDR2 FQNEAQ (reference sequence). Unmatched junction bases numbered 6, after V lost 4 bases and J lost 3 bases. DNA of the CDR3: TGTGCCAGCAGCTCGCTGCGGGGGAGCTACGAGCAGTACTTC. Translating gives CASSSLRGSYEQYF.

This chain uses TRBV7-9 with TRBJ2-2; D is possibly TRBD2 (6 bases). Germline V CDR1 and CDR2: SEHNR, FQNEAQ (reference sequence). This CDR3 is 14 amino acids long. The germline V and J ends were trimmed by 0 bases and 6 bases, with 8 bases remaining between them. Here the CDR3 DNA reads TGTGCCAGCAGCTTAGCAGGGAGGCCCGGGGAGCTGTTTTTT. Its protein is CASSLAGRPGELFF.

The chain is built from TRBV6-5 and TRBJ2-1, with 8 bases aligning to TRBD1. With 5 bases clipped from V and 10 bases from J, the junction kept 13 bases outside the gene matches. This CDR3 spans 15 amino acids. CDR1 is MNHEY, CDR2 SVGAGI, per germline. CDR3 sequence (DNA): TGTGCCAGCAGTACCCCCGGGACAGGTCATTTCGAGCAGTTCTTC. This translates into CASSTPGTGHFEQFF.

For the CDR3, the DNA is TGTGCCAGCAGTCAACAGATGAACACTGAAGCTTTCTTT. It is translated as CASSQQMNTEAFF. The chain links TRBV28 to TRBJ1-1; unclear D gene. Germline V gene data show CDR1 as MDHEN and CDR2 as SYDVKM. The CDR3 sequence is 13 residues long. Trimming pared 5 bases from V and 0 bases from J, leaving 7 bases between.

V is TRBV5-1 and J is TRBJ1-2; 10 nucleotides line up with TRBD1. V trimming: 4 bases; J trimming: 7 bases; junction bases outside the gene matches: 10. CDR1 and CDR2 from the germline V gene are SGHRS and YFSETQ. The CDR3 totals 15 residues. DNA for the CDR3: TGCGCCAGCAGCGCACCGGGACAGGGGTCGCGTGGCTACACCTTC. This translates into CASSAPGQGSRGYTF.

This rearrangement joins TRBV5-1 to TRBJ2-3, with a weak D call TRBD2 (5 bases). Trimming cost V 0 bases and J 0 bases, with 8 bases left between them. From germline, CDR1 is SGHRS and CDR2 YFSETQ. The CDR3 is made up of 15 amino acids. CDR3 nucleotides: TGCGCCAGCAGCTTGGGGCGGACTAGCACAGATACGCAGTATTTT. Its protein is CASSLGRTSTDTQYF.

The V call is TRBV7-3, the J call TRBJ2-3, with 9 nucleotides matching TRBD2. V was pared by 2 bases and J by 5 bases, with 14 bases of the junction left unmatched. CDR1 SGHTA and CDR2 FQGTGA come from the germline V gene. The CDR3 consists of 18 residues. The CDR3 protein is CASSLRGGLAGPQDTQYF. In nucleotides, the CDR3 is TGTGCCAGCAGCTTACGGGGTGGGCTAGCGGGACCCCAAGATACGCAGTATTTT.

The chain employs TRBV27 and TRBJ2-7; D is undetermined. This CDR3 has 14 amino acids. The germline CDR1 and CDR2 sequences are MNHEY and SMNVEV (reference sequence). V was shortened by 3 bases and J by 0 bases, with 9 bases between the two germline ends. In DNA form, the CDR3 reads TGTGCCAGCAGTTTTGCGCAAATCTCCTACGAGCAGTACTTC. As protein: CASSFAQISYEQYF.